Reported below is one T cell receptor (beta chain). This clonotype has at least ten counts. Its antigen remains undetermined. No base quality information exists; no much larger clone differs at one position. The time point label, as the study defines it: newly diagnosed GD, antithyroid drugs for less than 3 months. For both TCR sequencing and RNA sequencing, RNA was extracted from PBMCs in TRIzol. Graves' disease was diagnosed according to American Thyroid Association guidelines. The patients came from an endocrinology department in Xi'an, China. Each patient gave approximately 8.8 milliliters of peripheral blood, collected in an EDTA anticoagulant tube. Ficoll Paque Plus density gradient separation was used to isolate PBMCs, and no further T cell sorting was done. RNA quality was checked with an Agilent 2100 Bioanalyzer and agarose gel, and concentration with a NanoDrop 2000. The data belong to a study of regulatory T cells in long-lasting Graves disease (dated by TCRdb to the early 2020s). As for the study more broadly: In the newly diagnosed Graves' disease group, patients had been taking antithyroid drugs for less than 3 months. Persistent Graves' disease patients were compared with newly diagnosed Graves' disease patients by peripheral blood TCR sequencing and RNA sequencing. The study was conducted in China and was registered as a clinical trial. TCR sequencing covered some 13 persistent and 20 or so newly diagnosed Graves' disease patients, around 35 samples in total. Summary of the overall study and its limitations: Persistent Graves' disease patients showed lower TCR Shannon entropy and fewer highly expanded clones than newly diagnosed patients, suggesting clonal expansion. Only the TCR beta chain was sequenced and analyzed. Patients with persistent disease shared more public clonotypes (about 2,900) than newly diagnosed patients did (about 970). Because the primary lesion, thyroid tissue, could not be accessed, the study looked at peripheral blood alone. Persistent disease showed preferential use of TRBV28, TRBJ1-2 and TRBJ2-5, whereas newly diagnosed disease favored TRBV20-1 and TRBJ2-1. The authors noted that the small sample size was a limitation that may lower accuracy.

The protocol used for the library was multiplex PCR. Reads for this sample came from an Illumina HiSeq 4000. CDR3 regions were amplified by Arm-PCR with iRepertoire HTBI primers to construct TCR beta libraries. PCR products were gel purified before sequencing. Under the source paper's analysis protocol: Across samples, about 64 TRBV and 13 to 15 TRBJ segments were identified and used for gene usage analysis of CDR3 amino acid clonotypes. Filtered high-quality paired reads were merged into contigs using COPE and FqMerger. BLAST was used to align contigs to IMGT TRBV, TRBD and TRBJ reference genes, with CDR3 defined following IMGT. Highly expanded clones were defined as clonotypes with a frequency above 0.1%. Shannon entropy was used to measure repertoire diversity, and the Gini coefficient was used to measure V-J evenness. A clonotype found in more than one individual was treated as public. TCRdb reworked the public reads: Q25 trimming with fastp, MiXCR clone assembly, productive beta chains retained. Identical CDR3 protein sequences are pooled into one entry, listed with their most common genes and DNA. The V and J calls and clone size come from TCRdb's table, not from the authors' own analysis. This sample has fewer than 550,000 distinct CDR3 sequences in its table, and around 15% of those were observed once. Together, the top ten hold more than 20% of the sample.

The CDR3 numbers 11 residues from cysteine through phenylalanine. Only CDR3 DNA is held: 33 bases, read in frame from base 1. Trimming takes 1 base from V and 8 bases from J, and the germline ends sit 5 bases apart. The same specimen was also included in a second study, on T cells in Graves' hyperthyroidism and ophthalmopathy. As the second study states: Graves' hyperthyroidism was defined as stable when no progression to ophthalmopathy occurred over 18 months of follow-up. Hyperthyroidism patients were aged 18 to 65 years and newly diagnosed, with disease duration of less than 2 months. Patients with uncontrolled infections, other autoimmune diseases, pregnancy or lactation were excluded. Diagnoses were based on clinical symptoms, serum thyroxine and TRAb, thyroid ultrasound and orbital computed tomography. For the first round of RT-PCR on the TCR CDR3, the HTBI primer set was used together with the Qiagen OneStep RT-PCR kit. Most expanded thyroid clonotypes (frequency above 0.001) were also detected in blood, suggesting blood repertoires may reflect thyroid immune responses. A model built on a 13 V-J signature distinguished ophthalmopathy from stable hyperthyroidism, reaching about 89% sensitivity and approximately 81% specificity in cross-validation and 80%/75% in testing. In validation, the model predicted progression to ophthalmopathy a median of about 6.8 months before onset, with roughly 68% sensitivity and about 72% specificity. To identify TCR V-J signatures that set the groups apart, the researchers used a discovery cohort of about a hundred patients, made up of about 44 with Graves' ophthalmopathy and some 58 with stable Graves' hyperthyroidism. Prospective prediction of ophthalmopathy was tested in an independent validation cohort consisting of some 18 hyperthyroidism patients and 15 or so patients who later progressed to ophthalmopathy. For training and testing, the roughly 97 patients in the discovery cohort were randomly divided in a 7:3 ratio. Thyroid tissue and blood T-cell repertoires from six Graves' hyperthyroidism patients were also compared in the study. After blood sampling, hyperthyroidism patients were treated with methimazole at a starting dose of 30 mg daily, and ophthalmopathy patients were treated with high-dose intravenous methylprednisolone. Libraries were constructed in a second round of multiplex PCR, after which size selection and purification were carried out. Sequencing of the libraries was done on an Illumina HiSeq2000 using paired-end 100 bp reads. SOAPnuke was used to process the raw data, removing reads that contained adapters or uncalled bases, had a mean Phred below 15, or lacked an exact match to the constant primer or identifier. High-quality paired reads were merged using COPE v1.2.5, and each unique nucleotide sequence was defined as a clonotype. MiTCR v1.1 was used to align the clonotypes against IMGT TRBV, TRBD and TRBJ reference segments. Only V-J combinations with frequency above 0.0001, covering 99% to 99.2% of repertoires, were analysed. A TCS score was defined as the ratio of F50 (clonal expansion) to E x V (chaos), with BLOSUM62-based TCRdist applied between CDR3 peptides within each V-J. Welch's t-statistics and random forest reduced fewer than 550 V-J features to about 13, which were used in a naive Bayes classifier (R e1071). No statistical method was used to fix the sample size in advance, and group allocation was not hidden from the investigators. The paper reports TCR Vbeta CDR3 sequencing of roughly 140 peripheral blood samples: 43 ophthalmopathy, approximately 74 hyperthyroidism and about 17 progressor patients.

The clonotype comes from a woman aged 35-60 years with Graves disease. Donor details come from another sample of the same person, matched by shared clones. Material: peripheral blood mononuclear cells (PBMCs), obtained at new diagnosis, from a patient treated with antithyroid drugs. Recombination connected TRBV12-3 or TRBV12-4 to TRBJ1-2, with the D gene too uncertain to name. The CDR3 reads CASSLGRGYTF. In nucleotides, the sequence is TGTGCCAGCAGTTTAGGGAGAGGCTACACCTTC.